These 25 T cell receptor beta chains came from one sample sequenced in a study of T cells after yellow fever vaccination. TCRdb re-called the 5' RACE reads with MiXCR, one entry per CDR3 protein. Of about 260,000 distinct CDR3 sequences listed, 10% to 15% are singletons. The sample was CD4+ T cells sorted from PBMCs, taken 45 days after the yellow fever booster vaccination. The receptor set was obtained from a man aged 30-40 years who received the YFV17D yellow fever vaccine.

This clonotype was detected a few times. The chain joins TRBV27 to TRBJ1-5; weak D call: TRBD1 (5 bases). Germline CDR1 reads MNHEY; CDR2 reads SMNVEV (reference sequence). The CDR3 covers 16 residues. The germline V and J ends were trimmed by 3 bases and 0 bases, with 12 bases remaining between them. CDR3 bases: TGTGCCAGCAGTTTCCGGGGGGGTTATAGCAATCAGCCCCAGCATTTT. This translates into CASSFRGGYSNQPQHF.

This clonotype came up a few times. This chain uses TRBV14 with TRBJ2-1; no reliable D call. The germline V and J ends were trimmed by 0 bases and 7 bases, with 4 bases remaining between them. Per germline, CDR1 SGHDN and CDR2 FVKESK. This CDR3 comprises 12 residues. The CDR3 nucleotides read TGTGCCAGCAGCCAAGATCGGAATGAGCAGTTCTTC. Its protein is CASSQDRNEQFF.

The V gene is TRBV11-2, the J gene TRBJ2-7; D is perhaps TRBD1 (5 bases). Germline assignment: CDR1 SGHAT and CDR2 FQNNGV. CDR3 size: 16 residues. The V gene lost 5 bases and the J gene lost 1 base, with 18 bases spanning the gap. For the CDR3, the DNA is TGTGCCAGCAGCCCAATAAGAAGGCAGGGTTCCTACGAGCAGTACTTC. It specifies CASSPIRRQGSYEQYF.

This clonotype occurred a few times. This rearrangement joins TRBV7-9 to TRBJ2-2; TRBD2 matches 9 bases. CDR1 SEHNR and CDR2 FQNEAQ come from the germline V gene (reference sequence). The CDR3 loop spans 16 amino acids. V was pared by 3 bases and J by 3 bases, with 5 bases of the junction left unmatched. CDR3 DNA: TGTGCCAGCAGCTTCGGTCTAGCGGGGTACACCGGGGAGCTGTTTTTT. It translates to CASSFGLAGYTGELFF.

This clonotype came up a few times. The rearrangement joins TRBV28 to TRBJ2-7; 8 bases agree with TRBD2. J lost 4 bases, V lost 5 bases, and 7 bases had no gene match. Germline V CDR1 and CDR2: MDHEN, SYDVKM. The CDR3 runs 14 residues. The CDR3 sequence: CASSGTGGPYEQYF. DNA for the CDR3: TGTGCCAGCAGTGGAACGGGAGGGCCGTACGAGCAGTACTTC.

Remarks on this clonotype: At one of its ends the junction is not consistent with the germline gene, which may arise from a read error. The chain is built from TRBV5-1 and TRBJ2-1, with 7 bases lining up with TRBD1. Germline CDR1 SGHRS, CDR2 YFSETQ. This CDR3 contains 15 residues. Written as DNA, the CDR3 is TGCGCCATCAGCAACCGACAGGGTGGGACAAATGAGCAGTTCTTC. Encoded protein: CAISNRQGGTNEQFF.

This clonotype was seen many times. The chain couples TRBV5-5 to TRBJ2-5, with a tentative D call TRBD2 (6 bases). V gave up 5 bases and J gave up 7 bases, with 21 bases separating them. CDR3 length equals 15 residues. The germline gives CDR1 SGHKS, CDR2 YYEKEE (reference sequence). Here the CDR3 reads CASSLGGTGLRTQYF. CDR3 coding DNA: TGTGCCAGCAGTCTGGGTGGGACTGGCCTCCGGACCCAGTACTTC.

V and J are TRBV6-2 or TRBV6-3 and TRBJ2-1; possibly TRBD1 or TRBD2 for D (5 bases each). Germline V CDR1 and CDR2: MNHEY, SVGEGT. V lost 6 bases to trimming and J lost 7 bases, with 13 bases between them. The CDR3 covers 13 residues. CDR3 loop: CASRRDLGNEQFF. In DNA form, the CDR3 reads TGTGCCAGCAGGAGGGACCTAGGTAATGAGCAGTTCTTC.

This clonotype was counted between two and nine times. The gene calls are TRBV14 and TRBJ2-1; D is perhaps TRBD2 (6 bases). This CDR3 spans 14 amino acids. CDR1 is SGHDN and CDR2 is FVKESK in the germline V gene. V shed 4 bases and J shed 5 bases, with 12 bases lying between them. The CDR3 here is CASSPPGGHNEQFF. CDR3 nucleotides: TGTGCCAGCAGCCCCCCCGGAGGGCACAATGAGCAGTTCTTC.

The V gene is TRBV4-3, the J gene TRBJ2-1; tentatively, D is TRBD2 (5 bases). This CDR3 is 14 amino acids long. The germline CDR1 and CDR2 sequences are LGHNA and YSLEER. Between the trimmed V and J ends, which lost 4 bases and 7 bases, there was a span of 14 bases. CDR3 in DNA: TGCGCCAGCAGCCGGGCCCTTCCGGGGAATGAGCAGTTCTTC. Its protein product is CASSRALPGNEQFF.

This chain uses TRBV18 with TRBJ2-2; possible D gene TRBD1, 5 bases. V dropped 3 bases and J dropped 0 bases, with 17 bases sitting between them. This CDR3 region has 18 residues. Looked up from germline, CDR1 is KGHSH and CDR2 is LQKENI. DNA of the CDR3: TGTGCCAGCTCACCCCTCTGGGGCGTCACCACGAACACCGGGGAGCTGTTTTTT. It codes for CASSPLWGVTTNTGELFF.

This sequence joins TRBV9 and TRBJ2-2, with 10 bases matching TRBD2. The CDR3 is 16 residues long. The germline CDR1 and CDR2 sequences are SGDLS and YYNGEE. Losses at the gene ends were 0 bases for V and 6 bases for J; bases not matched to a gene: 5. The CDR3 DNA is TGTGCCAGCAGCGTAGGTTCTAGCGGGAGTTCCGGGGAGCTGTTTTTT. Amino acid sequence: CASSVGSSGSSGELFF.

V and J are TRBV5-1 and TRBJ2-7; D is possibly TRBD1 (6 bases). The V end was cut by 4 bases, the J end by 6 bases, with 17 bases between. Germline V gene data show CDR1 as SGHRS and CDR2 as YFSETQ. The CDR3 is 14 residues long. CDR3 in DNA: TGCGCCAGCAGCGGCCGGGACACGTCTTCCGAGCAGTACTTC. Translation gives CASSGRDTSSEQYF.

The chain couples TRBV20-1 to TRBJ2-6; D not resolved. The CDR3 has 13 amino acids. The V gene's germline CDR1 is DFQATT and CDR2 SNEGSKA (reference sequence). V lost 5 bases, J lost 6 bases, and 11 bases lay in between. CDR3 region: CSASNVMANVLTF. The CDR3 nucleotides are TGCAGTGCTTCAAATGTCATGGCCAACGTCCTGACTTTC.

Only a few counts were recorded for this clonotype. This chain joins TRBV7-2 and TRBJ1-3, with D unresolved. The V end was cut by 7 bases, the J end by 0 bases, with 13 bases between. The germline V gene has CDR1 SGHTA and CDR2 FQGNSA. CDR3 length equals 15 residues. The CDR3 DNA reads as TGTGCCAGCACCTTCCGAGCCAGCTCTGGAAACACCATATATTTT. Translating it yields CASTFRASSGNTIYF.

In this sample, this clonotype turned up a few times. The rearrangement uses TRBV4-1 and TRBJ2-6, with TRBD1 as a possible D gene (5 bases). Looked up from germline, CDR1 is MGHRA and CDR2 is YSYEKL. V was trimmed by 4 bases and J by 0 bases, leaving 19 bases between them. CDR3 length equals 19 residues. CDR3 region: CASSPKIGRVLSGANVLTF. The CDR3, as DNA: TGCGCCAGCAGCCCCAAGATAGGCAGGGTTCTCTCTGGGGCCAACGTCCTGACTTTC.

This clonotype was counted once. V and J are TRBV15 and TRBJ2-5, with D unclear. The germline V gene has CDR1 LNHNV and CDR2 YYDKDF (reference sequence). V lost 2 bases and J 4 bases, leaving 14 bases between the germline ends. The CDR3 totals 15 residues. Here the CDR3 DNA reads TGTGCCACCAGCAGAACTCCGAAATCCCCAGAGACCCAGTACTTC. The encoded protein is CATSRTPKSPETQYF.

The V gene is TRBV5-5, the J gene TRBJ1-3; TRBD1 aligns across 8 bases. The V segment lost 4 bases and the J segment 4 bases; nucleotides outside the gene matches: 7. This CDR3 comprises 15 residues. Germline V CDR1 and CDR2: SGHKS, YYEKEE (reference sequence). The CDR3 DNA reads TGTGCCAGCAGCCGACCCGGGACAGGAGGAAACACCATATATTTT. Translating gives CASSRPGTGGNTIYF.

This sequence joins TRBV7-3 and TRBJ2-2; 8 nucleotides match TRBD2. With V trimmed by 4 bases and J by 6 bases, 13 bases remained unmatched. Germline values: CDR1 SGHTA, CDR2 FQGTGA. The CDR3 loop spans 17 amino acids. CDR3 loop: CASSSLPTSGFSGELFF. For the CDR3, the DNA is TGTGCCAGCAGCTCCTTACCAACTAGCGGTTTCTCCGGGGAGCTGTTTTTT.

This chain joins TRBV29-1 and TRBJ2-2, with D possibly being TRBD1 (5 bases). V was clipped by 6 bases and J by 0 bases, with 11 bases between them. CDR1 and CDR2 from the germline V gene are SQVTM and ANQGSEA. The CDR3 has 14 residues. The DNA of the CDR3 is TGCAGCGTAACATGGGGCGCGAACACCGGGGAGCTGTTTTTT. This gives the protein CSVTWGANTGELFF.

The V and J genes are TRBV7-2 and TRBJ2-1; possible D gene TRBD1, 6 bases. Germline CDR1 and CDR2: SGHTA and FQGNSA. Trimming left V 7 bases short and J 0 bases short, with 16 bases between. The CDR3 runs to 16 residues. CDR3: CASTKGQQSSYNEQFF. CDR3 nucleotides: TGTGCCAGCACCAAAGGACAGCAGAGCTCCTACAATGAGCAGTTCTTC.

V gene TRBV6-5 combines with J gene TRBJ2-1, with TRBD2 as a possible D gene (6 bases). The V and J ends lost 5 bases and 8 bases respectively, with 19 bases between them. In germline, CDR1 is MNHEY, CDR2 SVGAGI. The CDR3 spans 15 residues. CDR3 in DNA: TGTGCCAGCAGTATCGGTGGCGGGATAGTCTATGAGCAGTTCTTC. Protein product: CASSIGGGIVYEQFF.

The gene calls are TRBV3-1 and TRBJ2-1; D might be TRBD1 or TRBD2, each matching 6 bases. Trimming left V 6 bases short and J 12 bases short, with 21 bases between. CDR1 is LGHDT and CDR2 is YNNKEL in the germline V gene (reference sequence). This CDR3 spans 14 amino acids. In DNA form, the CDR3 reads TGTGCCAGCAGATACGGGGGCGAGAGAGAGGCGCAGTTCTTC. Amino acids: CASRYGGEREAQFF.

This clonotype turned up a few times. The rearrangement links TRBV15 to TRBJ2-5; 11 bases align to TRBD2. The CDR3 runs to 14 residues. The germline gives CDR1 LNHNV, CDR2 YYDKDF (reference sequence). The junction had 1 base not matched to a gene; V was cut back by 3 bases and J by 4 bases. The CDR3 here is CATSSGTSGETQYF. For the CDR3, the DNA is TGTGCCACCAGCAGCGGGACTAGCGGAGAGACCCAGTACTTC.

The J gene is TRBJ2-7, the V gene TRBV5-1; tentative D call: TRBD2 (5 bases). CDR3 length: 14 amino acids. From germline, CDR1 is SGHRS and CDR2 YFSETQ. With 4 bases removed from V and 2 bases from J, the gap between germline ends came to 13 bases. CDR3 protein: CASSTTSGAYEQYF. CDR3 sequence (DNA): TGCGCCAGCAGCACAACTAGTGGGGCCTACGAGCAGTACTTC.